This T cell receptor beta chain was sequenced for a study of technical replicates of blood from a handful of donors. The CDR3 spans 15 residues. CDR1 is SNHLY, CDR2 FYNNEI, per germline. Trimming took 8 bases from V and 4 from J, leaving 17 bases between them. Sequencing was performed with immunoSEQ multiplex PCR; in TCRdb, only in-frame clones are kept and a portion is missing. Of tens of thousands of clones listed, approximately 98% are singletons. The receptor's source is a human donor in good health. Sequenced material: T cells isolated from PBMCs. The V call is TRBV2, the J call TRBJ2-2; D is perhaps TRBD2 (7 bases). CDR3 coding DNA: TGTGCCAGCTATCTAGGGGGGGGACGCACCGGGGAGCTGTTTTTT. It yields the protein CASYLGGGRTGELFF.